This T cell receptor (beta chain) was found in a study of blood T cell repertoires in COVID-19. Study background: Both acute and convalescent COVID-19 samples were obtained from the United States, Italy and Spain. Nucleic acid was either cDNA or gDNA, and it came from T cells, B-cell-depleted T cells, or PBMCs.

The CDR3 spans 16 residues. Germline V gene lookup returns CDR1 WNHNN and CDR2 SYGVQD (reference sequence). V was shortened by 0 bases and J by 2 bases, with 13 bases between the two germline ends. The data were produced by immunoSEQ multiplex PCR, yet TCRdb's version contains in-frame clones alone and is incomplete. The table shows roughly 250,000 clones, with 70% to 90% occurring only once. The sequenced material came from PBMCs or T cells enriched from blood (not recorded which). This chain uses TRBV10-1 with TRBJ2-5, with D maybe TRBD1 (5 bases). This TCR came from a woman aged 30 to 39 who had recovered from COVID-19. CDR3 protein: CASSESYSGPQETQYF. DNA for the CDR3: TGCGCCAGCAGTGAGTCGTATTCAGGGCCACAAGAGACCCAGTACTTC.